This T cell receptor (beta chain) was sequenced for a study of cytomegalovirus exposure and HLA in healthy donors. About the study: A previous analysis identified 95 million to 130 million unique TCR beta sequences derived from some 200 million T cells.

Amplification used 60 Vbeta primers and 13 Jbeta primers. Using immunoSEQ multiplex PCR, the repertoire was profiled, and TCRdb retains in-frame clones only, with some absent. This table holds more than 150,000 clones, roughly 82% found once. Though nominally healthy at sampling, donors likely had unrecorded immune exposures. Deletions cut 11 bases from V and 6 bases from J, with 19 bases between. Germline values: CDR1 MNHEY, CDR2 SMNVEV (reference sequence). This CDR3 has 13 amino acids. J is TRBJ1-1 and V is TRBV27; possibly TRBD1 for D (6 bases). The sequencing sample was made of PBMCs. This receptor was obtained from a man aged 35-49 years in good health and CMV-seronegative. The DNA of the CDR3 is TGTGCCCGTGTGGGGGGGGCAATCCCTGAAGCTTTCTTT. Translation gives CARVGGAIPEAFF.